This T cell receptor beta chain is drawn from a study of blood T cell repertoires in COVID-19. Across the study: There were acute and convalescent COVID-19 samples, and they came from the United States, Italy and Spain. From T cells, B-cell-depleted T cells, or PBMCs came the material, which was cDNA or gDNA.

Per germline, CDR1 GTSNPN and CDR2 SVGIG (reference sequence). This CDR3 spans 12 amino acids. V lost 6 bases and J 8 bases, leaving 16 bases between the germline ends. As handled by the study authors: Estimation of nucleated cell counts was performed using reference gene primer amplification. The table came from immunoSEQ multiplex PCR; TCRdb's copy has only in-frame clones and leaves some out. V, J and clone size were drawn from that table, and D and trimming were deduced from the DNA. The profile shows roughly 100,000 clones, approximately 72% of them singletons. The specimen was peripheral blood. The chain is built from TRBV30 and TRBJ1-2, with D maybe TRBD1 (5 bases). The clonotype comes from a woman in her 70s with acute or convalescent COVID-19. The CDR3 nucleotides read TGTGCCTGTGCCCGTGGGGCAGAAGGCTACACCTTC. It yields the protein CACARGAEGYTF.